Below are 3 T cell receptor beta chains sequenced from a single sample in a study of blood T cell repertoires in COVID-19. Here immunoSEQ multiplex PCR was the method, and the copy in TCRdb shows in-frame clones only, minus some. This sample has over 350,000 clones, with 85% to 90% found just once. The specimen sequenced was peripheral blood. The source of these receptors is a woman aged 30 to 39 with acute or convalescent COVID-19.

In its sample, this clone was seen once. The chain combines TRBV24-1 with TRBJ1-5, with TRBD1 matching 7 bases. Germline CDR1 KGHDR, CDR2 SFDVKD. There are 16 residues in the CDR3. The V gene end was trimmed by 5 bases and the J gene end by 1 base; junction bases not matched to a gene: 7. The CDR3 loop reads CATSGAGTASNQPQHF. DNA of the CDR3: TGTGCCACCAGTGGTGCCGGGACAGCCAGCAATCAGCCCCAGCATTTT.

The table lists this clone with a count of one. The chain uses TRBV27 and TRBJ1-1, with D unclear. The CDR3 is 13 amino acids. CDR1 MNHEY and CDR2 SMNVEV come from the germline V gene (reference sequence). Trimming took 2 bases from V and 7 from J, leaving 11 bases between them. The CDR3 coding sequence is TGTGCCAGCAGTTTAGGCCGTCGGGGTGAAGCTTTCTTT. This gives the protein CASSLGRRGEAFF.

The V and J genes are TRBV30 and TRBJ1-3; D call uncertain. The germline gives CDR1 GTSNPN, CDR2 SVGIG (reference sequence). CDR3 length equals 15 residues. V lost 5 bases and J 0 bases, leaving 14 bases between the germline ends. The CDR3 coding sequence is TGTGCCTGGCTTTCTCGGTACAGCTCTGGAAACACCATATATTTT. This codes for CAWLSRYSSGNTIYF.